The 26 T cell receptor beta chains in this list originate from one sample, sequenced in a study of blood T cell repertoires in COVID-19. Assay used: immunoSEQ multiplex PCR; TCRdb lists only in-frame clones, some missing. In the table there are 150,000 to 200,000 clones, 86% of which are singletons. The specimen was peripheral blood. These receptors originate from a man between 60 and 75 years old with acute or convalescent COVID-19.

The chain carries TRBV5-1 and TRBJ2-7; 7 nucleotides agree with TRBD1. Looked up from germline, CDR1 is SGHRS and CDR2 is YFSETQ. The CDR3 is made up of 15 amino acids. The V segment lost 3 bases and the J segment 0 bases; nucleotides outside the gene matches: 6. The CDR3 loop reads CASSWETGTSYEQYF. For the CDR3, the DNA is TGCGCCAGCAGCTGGGAGACAGGGACCTCCTACGAGCAGTACTTC.

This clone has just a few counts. The CDR3 protein is CASSPMRGELFF. CDR3 in DNA: TGCGCCAGCAGCCCCATGAGAGGGGAGCTGTTTTTT. This sequence joins TRBV4-1 and TRBJ2-2, with D hard to call. The CDR3 sequence is 12 residues long. Trimming left V 4 bases short and J 8 bases short, with 8 bases between. Germline V lookup: CDR1 MGHRA, CDR2 YSYEKL.

Written as DNA, the CDR3 is TGTGCCAGCAGCCAATCGGGAACAGCAAATAATTCACCCCTCCACTTT. This codes for CASSQSGTANNSPLHF. The chain links TRBV3-1 (or the pseudogene TRBV3-2) to TRBJ1-6; D call uncertain. CDR1 and CDR2 from the germline V gene are LGHDT and YNNKEL (reference sequence). This CDR3 region has 16 residues. The ends were cut back, 2 bases at V and 5 bases at J, with 13 bases in the middle.

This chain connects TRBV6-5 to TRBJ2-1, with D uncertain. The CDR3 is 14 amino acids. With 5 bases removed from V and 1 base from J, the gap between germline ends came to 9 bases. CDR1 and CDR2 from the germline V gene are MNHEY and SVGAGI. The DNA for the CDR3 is TGTGCCAGCAGTCCCTTTTCTTCCTACAATGAGCAGTTCTTC. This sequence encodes CASSPFSSYNEQFF.

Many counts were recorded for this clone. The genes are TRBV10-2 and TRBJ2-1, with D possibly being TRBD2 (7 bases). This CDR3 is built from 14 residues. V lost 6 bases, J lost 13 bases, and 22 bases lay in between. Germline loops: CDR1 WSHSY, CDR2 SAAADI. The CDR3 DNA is TGCGCCAGCAGCGAAGGGGGGACTACCGCCAGTCAGTTCTTC. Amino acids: CASSEGGTTASQFF.

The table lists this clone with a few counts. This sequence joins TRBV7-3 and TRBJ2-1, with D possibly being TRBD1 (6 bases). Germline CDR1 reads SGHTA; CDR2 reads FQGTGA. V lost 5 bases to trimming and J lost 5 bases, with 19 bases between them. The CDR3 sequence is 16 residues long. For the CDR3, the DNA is TGTGCCAGCAGCCTGATGGGGGCCCAAGTGAACAATGAGCAGTTCTTC. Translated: CASSLMGAQVNNEQFF.

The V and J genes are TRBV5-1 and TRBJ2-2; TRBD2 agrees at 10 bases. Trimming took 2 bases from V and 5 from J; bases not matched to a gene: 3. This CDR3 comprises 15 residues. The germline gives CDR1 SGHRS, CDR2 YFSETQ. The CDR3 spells CASSLMTSGTGELFF. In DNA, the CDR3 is TGCGCCAGCAGCTTAATGACTAGCGGGACCGGGGAGCTGTTTTTT.

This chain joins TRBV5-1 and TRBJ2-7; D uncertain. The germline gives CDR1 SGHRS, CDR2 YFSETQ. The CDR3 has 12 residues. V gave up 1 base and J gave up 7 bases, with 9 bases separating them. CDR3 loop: CASSLFESEQYF. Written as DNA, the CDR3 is TGCGCCAGCAGCTTGTTCGAGAGTGAGCAGTACTTC.

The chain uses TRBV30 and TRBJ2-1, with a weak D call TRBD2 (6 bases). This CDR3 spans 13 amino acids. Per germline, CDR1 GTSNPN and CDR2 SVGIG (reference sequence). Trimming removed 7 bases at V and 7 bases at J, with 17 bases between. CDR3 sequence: CASQVALANEQFF. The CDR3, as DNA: TGTGCCTCCCAAGTGGCACTAGCAAATGAGCAGTTCTTC. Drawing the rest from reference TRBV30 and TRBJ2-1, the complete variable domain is SQTIHQWPATLVQPVGSPLSLECTVEGTSNPNLYWYRQAAGRGLQLLFYSVGIGQISSEVPQNLSASRPQDRQFILSSKKLLLSDSGFYLCASQVALANEQFFGPGTRLTVL.

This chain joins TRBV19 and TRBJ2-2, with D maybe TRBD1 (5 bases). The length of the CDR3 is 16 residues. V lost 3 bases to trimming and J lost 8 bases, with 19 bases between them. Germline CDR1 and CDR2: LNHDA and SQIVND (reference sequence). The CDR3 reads CASSILIPQGLGELFF. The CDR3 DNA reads TGTGCCAGTAGTATCCTTATTCCCCAGGGTTTGGGGGAGCTGTTTTTT.

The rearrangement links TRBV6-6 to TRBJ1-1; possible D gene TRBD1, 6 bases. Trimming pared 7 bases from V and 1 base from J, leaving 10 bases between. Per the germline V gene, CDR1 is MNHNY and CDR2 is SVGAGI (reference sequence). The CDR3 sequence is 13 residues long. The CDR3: CASNRQANTEAFF. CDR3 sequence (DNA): TGTGCCAGCAACCGACAGGCGAACACTGAAGCTTTCTTT.

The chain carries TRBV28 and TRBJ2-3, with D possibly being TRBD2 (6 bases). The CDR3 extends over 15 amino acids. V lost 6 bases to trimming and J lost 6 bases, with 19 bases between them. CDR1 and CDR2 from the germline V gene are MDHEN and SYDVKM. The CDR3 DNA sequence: TGTGCCAGCAGCCGCAGGGTAGGAGGGTGGGATACGCAGTATTTT. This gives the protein CASSRRVGGWDTQYF.

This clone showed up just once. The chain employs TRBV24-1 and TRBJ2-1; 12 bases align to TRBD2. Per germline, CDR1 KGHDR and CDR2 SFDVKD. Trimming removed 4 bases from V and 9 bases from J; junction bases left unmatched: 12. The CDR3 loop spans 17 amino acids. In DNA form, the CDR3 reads TGTGCCACCAGTGAACCATCTAGCGGGAGGGCCTTAGGTGAGCAGTTCTTC. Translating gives CATSEPSSGRALGEQFF.

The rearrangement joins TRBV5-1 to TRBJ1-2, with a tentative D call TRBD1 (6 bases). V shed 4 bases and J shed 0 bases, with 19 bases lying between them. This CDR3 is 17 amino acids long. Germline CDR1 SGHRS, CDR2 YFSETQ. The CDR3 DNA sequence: TGCGCCAGCAGCCCGGTGGGGGCAGCGCACCCTAACTATGGCTACACCTTC. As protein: CASSPVGAAHPNYGYTF. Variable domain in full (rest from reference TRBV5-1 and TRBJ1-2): KAGVTQTPRYLIKTRGQQVTLSCSPISGHRSVSWYQQTPGQGLQFLFEYFSETQRNKGNFPGRFSGRQFSNSRSEMNVSTLELGDSALYLCASSPVGAAHPNYGYTFGSGTRLTVV.

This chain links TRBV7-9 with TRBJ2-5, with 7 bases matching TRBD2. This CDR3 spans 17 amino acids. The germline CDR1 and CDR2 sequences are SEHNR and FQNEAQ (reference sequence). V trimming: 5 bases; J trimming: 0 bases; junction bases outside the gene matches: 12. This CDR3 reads CASSARRLADYQETQYF. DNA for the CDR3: TGTGCCAGCAGCGCTAGGCGGCTAGCGGACTACCAAGAGACCCAGTACTTC.

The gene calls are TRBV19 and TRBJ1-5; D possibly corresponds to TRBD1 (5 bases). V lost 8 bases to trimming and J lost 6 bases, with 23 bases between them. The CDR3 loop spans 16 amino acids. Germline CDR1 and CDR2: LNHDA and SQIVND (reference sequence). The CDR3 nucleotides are TGTGCCAGTTCTCCCGTGGACATCCTAGGGGTTCAGCCCCAGCATTTT. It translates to CASSPVDILGVQPQHF.

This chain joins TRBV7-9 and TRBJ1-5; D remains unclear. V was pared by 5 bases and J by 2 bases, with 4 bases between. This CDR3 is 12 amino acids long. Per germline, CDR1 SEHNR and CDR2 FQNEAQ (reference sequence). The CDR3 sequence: CASSTGNQPQHF. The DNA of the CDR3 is TGTGCCAGCAGCACAGGCAATCAGCCCCAGCATTTT.

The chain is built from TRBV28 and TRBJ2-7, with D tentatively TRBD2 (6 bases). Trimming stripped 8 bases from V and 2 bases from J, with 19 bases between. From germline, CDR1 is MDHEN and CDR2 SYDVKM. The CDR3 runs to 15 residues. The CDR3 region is CASGPTGTVTYEQYF. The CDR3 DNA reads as TGTGCCAGCGGCCCAACCGGGACTGTTACCTACGAGCAGTACTTC.

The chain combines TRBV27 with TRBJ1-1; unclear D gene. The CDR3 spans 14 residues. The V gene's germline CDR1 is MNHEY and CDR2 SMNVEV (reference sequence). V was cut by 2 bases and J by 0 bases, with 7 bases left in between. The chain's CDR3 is CASSLHRMNTEAFF. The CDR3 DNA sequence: TGTGCCAGCAGTTTACACAGAATGAACACTGAAGCTTTCTTT.

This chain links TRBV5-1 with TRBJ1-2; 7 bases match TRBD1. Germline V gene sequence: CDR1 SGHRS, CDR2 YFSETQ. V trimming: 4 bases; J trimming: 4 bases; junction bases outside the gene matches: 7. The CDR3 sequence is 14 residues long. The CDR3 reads CASSGLQGLYGYTF. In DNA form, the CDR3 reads TGCGCCAGCAGCGGGCTACAGGGGCTCTATGGCTACACCTTC.

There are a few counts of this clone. CDR3 sequence reads: CASSQGAGGTYEQYF. Here the CDR3 DNA reads TGTGCCAGCAGCCAGGGAGCGGGAGGGACCTACGAGCAGTACTTC. V usage is TRBV3-1 (or the pseudogene TRBV3-2) and J usage is TRBJ2-7, with 10 bases aligning to TRBD2. There are 15 residues in the CDR3. Germline trimming cut 3 bases from V and 2 bases from J; bases unmatched to any gene: 4. Germline lookup yields CDR1 LGHDT and CDR2 YNNKEL (reference sequence).

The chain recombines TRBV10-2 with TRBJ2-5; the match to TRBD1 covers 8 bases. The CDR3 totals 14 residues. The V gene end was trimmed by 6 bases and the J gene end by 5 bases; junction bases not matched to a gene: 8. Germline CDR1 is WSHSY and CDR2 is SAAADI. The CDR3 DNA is TGCGCCAGCAGAAACGGACAGGGTTGGGAGACCCAGTACTTC. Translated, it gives CASRNGQGWETQYF.

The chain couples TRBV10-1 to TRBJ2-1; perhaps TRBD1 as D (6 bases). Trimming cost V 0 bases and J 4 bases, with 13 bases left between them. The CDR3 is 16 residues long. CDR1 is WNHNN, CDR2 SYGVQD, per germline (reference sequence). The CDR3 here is CASSESAGALYNEQFF. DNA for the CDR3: TGCGCCAGCAGTGAGTCGGCAGGGGCGTTGTACAATGAGCAGTTCTTC.

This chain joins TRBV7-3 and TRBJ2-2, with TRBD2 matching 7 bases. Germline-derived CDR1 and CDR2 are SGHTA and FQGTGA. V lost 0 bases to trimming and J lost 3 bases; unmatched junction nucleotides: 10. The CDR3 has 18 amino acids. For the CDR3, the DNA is TGTGCCAGCAGCTTAACGTCCCTAGCGGACCGCTACACCGGGGAGCTGTTTTTT. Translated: CASSLTSLADRYTGELFF.

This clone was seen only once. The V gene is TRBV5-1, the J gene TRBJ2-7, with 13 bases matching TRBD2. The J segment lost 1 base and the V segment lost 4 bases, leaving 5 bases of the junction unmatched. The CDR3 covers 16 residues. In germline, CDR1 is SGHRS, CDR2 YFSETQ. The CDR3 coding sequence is TGCGCCAGCAGCACCACGACTAGCGGGAGGTCCTACGAGCAGTACTTC. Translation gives CASSTTTSGRSYEQYF. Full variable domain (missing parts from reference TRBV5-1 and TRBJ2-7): KAGVTQTPRYLIKTRGQQVTLSCSPISGHRSVSWYQQTPGQGLQFLFEYFSETQRNKGNFPGRFSGRQFSNSRSEMNVSTLELGDSALYLCASSTTTSGRSYEQYFGPGTRLTVT.

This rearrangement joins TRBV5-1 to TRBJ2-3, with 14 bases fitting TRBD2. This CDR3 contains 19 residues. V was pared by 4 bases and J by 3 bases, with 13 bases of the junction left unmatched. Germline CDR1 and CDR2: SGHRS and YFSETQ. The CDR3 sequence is CASSLGTSGRLFGTDTQYF. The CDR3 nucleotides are TGCGCCAGCAGCCTGGGGACTAGCGGGAGACTCTTTGGGACAGATACGCAGTATTTT.